The 32 T cell receptor beta chains below come from one sample, sequenced in a study of T cells in Graves' hyperthyroidism and ophthalmopathy (dated by TCRdb to about 2019). Receptor libraries were prepared by multiplex PCR. Instrument on record: Illumina HiSeq 2000. TCR beta CDR3 regions were amplified from RNA transcripts. The TCR CDR3 was subjected to a first round of RT-PCR using the HTBI primer set and the Qiagen OneStep RT-PCR kit. TCRdb reworked the public reads: Q25 trimming with fastp, MiXCR clone assembly, productive beta chains retained. Each CDR3 protein gets just one entry, which takes the most common genes and DNA from the rows behind it. Present in this sample are about 260,000 distinct CDR3 sequences, about 25% of which were seen just once. In total, the top ten clones hold over 25% of the sample. Sequencing was carried out using blood. These receptors all stem from a middle-aged man with Graves' hyperthyroidism that later progressed to Graves' ophthalmopathy.

The chain has TRBV7-9 and TRBJ1-6; D remains unclear. Looked up from germline, CDR1 is SEHNR and CDR2 is FQNEAQ (reference sequence). The CDR3 is made up of 12 amino acids. The V end was cut by 5 bases, the J end by 11 bases, with 10 bases between. The CDR3 region has the DNA TGTGCCAGCAGCCCAAACTTGCCACCCCTCCACTTT. It encodes CASSPNLPPLHF.

This clonotype was observed at least ten times. The chain employs TRBV6-4 and TRBJ2-5; 8 bases align to TRBD2. CDR1 is MRHNA and CDR2 is SNTAGT in the germline V gene. The CDR3 is 16 residues long. Losses at the gene ends were 3 bases for V and 5 bases for J; bases not matched to a gene: 11. This CDR3 reads CASSENLGLVVETQYF. CDR3 DNA: TGTGCCAGCAGTGAGAACTTGGGACTAGTCGTTGAGACCCAGTACTTC.

This clonotype was counted ten times or more. V usage is TRBV10-3 and J usage is TRBJ2-7; no reliable D call. V shed 11 bases and J shed 3 bases, with 14 bases lying between them. CDR3 length: 12 amino acids. The germline V gene encodes CDR1 ENHRY and CDR2 SYGVKD. The CDR3 bases are TGTGCCTCCGGATCGGACGGCTACGAGCAGTACTTC. Its protein product is CASGSDGYEQYF.

This clonotype was detected many times. The gene calls are TRBV30 and TRBJ1-1; D might be TRBD1 (5 bases). This CDR3 comprises 15 residues. Trimming left V 4 bases short and J 1 base short, with 16 bases between. Per germline, CDR1 GTSNPN and CDR2 SVGIG (reference sequence). The DNA for the CDR3 is TGTGCCTGGAAAAAAAGGGACCGAAGGAACACTGAAGCTTTCTTT. Its translation is CAWKKRDRRNTEAFF.

This clonotype was observed at least ten times. This chain links TRBV29-1 with TRBJ1-1, with D unclear. Germline CDR1 and CDR2: SQVTM and ANQGSEA. The CDR3 length is 12 residues. V was clipped by 5 bases and J by 4 bases, with 11 bases between them. CDR3 region: CSVRTGRTEAFF. CDR3 nucleotides: TGCAGCGTTCGAACCGGGCGCACTGAAGCTTTCTTT.

In this sample, this clonotype turned up many times. The CDR3 sequence is CASNSGTGVSGELFF. CDR3 in DNA: TGTGCCAGCAATTCCGGGACAGGCGTGTCCGGGGAGCTGTTTTTT. This chain joins TRBV6-5 and TRBJ2-2; TRBD1 aligns across 8 bases. This CDR3 has 15 residues. V gave up 7 bases and J gave up 6 bases; unmatched junction bases: 10. Germline CDR1 and CDR2: MNHEY and SVGAGI.

This clonotype was seen many times. This chain connects TRBV6-5 to TRBJ2-7; 7 nucleotides line up with TRBD1. The V and J ends lost 0 bases and 0 bases, in that order; junction bases with no gene match: 5. The V gene's germline CDR1 is MNHEY and CDR2 SVGAGI. The CDR3 is 16 residues long. CDR3 in amino acids: CASSYSVTGSSYEQYF. The DNA for the CDR3 is TGTGCCAGCAGTTACTCAGTGACAGGGAGCTCCTACGAGCAGTACTTC.

This clonotype was detected ten times or more. The chain joins TRBV12-3 or TRBV12-4 to TRBJ2-5, with D maybe TRBD2 (5 bases). This CDR3 region has 16 residues. Trimming shortened V by 5 bases and J by 4 bases, and 20 bases separated the two germline ends. The CDR3 DNA reads as TGTGCCAGCAGTCCTCCCCCTCCGGGGAAAAGAGAGACCCAGTACTTC. This codes for CASSPPPPGKRETQYF.

This clonotype was seen at least ten times. The chain recombines TRBV12-3 or TRBV12-4 with TRBJ1-2; D is undetermined. This CDR3 is 17 amino acids long. With 5 bases removed from V and 4 bases from J, the gap between germline ends came to 23 bases. The CDR3 region has the DNA TGTGCCAGCAGTAAACTCCTGGACCGAGATTTCACCTATGGCTACACCTTC. Translated: CASSKLLDRDFTYGYTF.

The CDR3 sequence: CASSSLGTPQLNTEAFF. The CDR3 DNA follows: TGTGCCAGCAGTTCACTCGGGACACCACAGTTAAACACTGAAGCTTTCTTT. This chain links TRBV12-3 or TRBV12-4 with TRBJ1-1, with D perhaps matching TRBD1 (6 bases). V was shortened by 4 bases and J by 2 bases, with 20 bases between the two germline ends. The CDR3 extends over 17 amino acids.

This chain joins TRBV6-1 and TRBJ2-2, with D possibly matching TRBD2 (6 bases). The CDR3 runs to 13 residues. V dropped 4 bases and J dropped 3 bases, with 6 bases sitting between them. Germline loops: CDR1 MNHNS, CDR2 SASEGT. The CDR3 DNA sequence: TGTGCCAGCAGTGCGGGAGACACCGGGGAGCTGTTTTTT. Its translation: CASSAGDTGELFF.

The chain is built from TRBV12-3 or TRBV12-4 and TRBJ1-5; no definite D call. This CDR3 is 14 amino acids long. Trimming removed 5 bases from V and 1 base from J, with 9 bases in between. The CDR3 spells CASSPAESNQPQHF. Written as DNA, the CDR3 is TGTGCCAGCAGTCCTGCTGAGAGCAATCAGCCCCAGCATTTT.

This sequence joins TRBV2 and TRBJ2-1; 10 bases are a match to TRBD2. There are 15 residues in the CDR3. Germline assignment: CDR1 SNHLY and CDR2 FYNNEI. Losses at the gene ends were 6 bases for V and 0 bases for J; bases not matched to a gene: 2. CDR3 amino acids: CASSASGSSYNEQFF. In DNA form, the CDR3 reads TGTGCCAGCAGCGCTAGCGGGAGCTCCTACAATGAGCAGTTCTTC.

This clonotype was counted at least ten times. This rearrangement joins TRBV28 to TRBJ2-7, with D possibly TRBD2 on 5 matching bases. From germline, CDR1 is MDHEN and CDR2 SYDVKM. Deletions cut 7 bases from V and 2 bases from J, with 15 bases between. This CDR3 is 14 amino acids long. Here the CDR3 reads CASTGRGFPYEQYF. The CDR3 DNA sequence: TGTGCCAGCACGGGGAGAGGGTTTCCCTACGAGCAGTACTTC.

This clonotype was picked up a small number of times. At one of its ends the junction is not consistent with the germline gene, which may arise from a read error. V is TRBV5-1 and J is TRBJ1-1; no firm D call. This CDR3 has 10 residues. The germline gives CDR1 SGHRS, CDR2 YFSETQ. The CDR3 region is CASIGSEASF. The DNA of the CDR3 is TGCGCCAGCATTGGGTCTGAAGCTTCCTTT.

This clonotype was counted at least ten times. This chain connects TRBV12-3 or TRBV12-4 to TRBJ1-5, with 8 bases aligning to TRBD1. The trim removed 6 bases at V and 4 bases at J, leaving 11 bases unmatched. This CDR3 is built from 16 residues. This chain's CDR3 is CASSLSWDRRNQPQHF. The CDR3 DNA reads as TGTGCCAGCAGCCTAAGCTGGGACAGGCGTAATCAGCCCCAGCATTTT.

This clonotype was counted between two and nine times. The chain carries TRBV3-1 and TRBJ1-2; D is possibly TRBD1 (6 bases). The CDR3 length is 15 residues. Germline assignment: CDR1 LGHDT and CDR2 YNNKEL (reference sequence). V shed 8 bases and J shed 0 bases, with 16 bases lying between them. The CDR3 DNA sequence: TGTGCCAGCGACGCAGGGGCTAACCCTAACTATGGCTACACCTTC. It yields the protein CASDAGANPNYGYTF. Together with reference TRBV3-1 and TRBJ1-2, the CDR3 gives the full variable domain: DTAVSQTPKYLVTQMGNDKSIKCEQNLGHDTMYWYKQDSKKFLKIMFSYNNKELIINETVPNRFSPKSPDKAHLNLHINSLELGDSAVYFCASDAGANPNYGYTFGSGTRLTVV.

The sample holds many counts of this clonotype. The chain links TRBV4-1 to TRBJ2-7; 9 bases map to TRBD1. This CDR3 contains 17 residues. Germline-derived CDR1 and CDR2 are MGHRA and YSYEKL. J gave up 1 base and V 3 bases, and 10 bases lay outside the gene matches. CDR3 sequence reads: CASSQGSRDRASYEQYF. CDR3 nucleotides: TGCGCCAGCAGCCAGGGGAGCCGGGACAGGGCTTCCTACGAGCAGTACTTC.

This clonotype occurred many times. This rearrangement joins TRBV19 to TRBJ2-2; D may correspond to TRBD1 or TRBD2 (5 bases each). The germline V and J ends were trimmed by 8 bases and 4 bases, with 14 bases remaining between them. CDR3 size: 14 residues. CDR1 is LNHDA, CDR2 SQIVND, per germline (reference sequence). CDR3 region: CASSGRSFTGELFF. Written as DNA, the CDR3 is TGTGCCAGTTCGGGACGTTCCTTCACCGGGGAGCTGTTTTTT.

This sequence joins TRBV2 and TRBJ1-5, with a tentative D call TRBD1 (5 bases). V shed 2 bases and J shed 11 bases, with 19 bases lying between them. This CDR3 contains 15 residues. Germline CDR1 SNHLY, CDR2 FYNNEI. The CDR3 here is CASSENDPRAATQHF. CDR3 sequence (DNA): TGTGCCAGCAGTGAAAATGATCCCAGGGCTGCGACCCAGCATTTT.

The chain recombines TRBV20-1 with TRBJ2-2; D is undetermined. V dropped 4 bases and J dropped 0 bases, with 9 bases sitting between them. The length of the CDR3 is 14 residues. CDR1 is DFQATT and CDR2 is SNEGSKA in the germline V gene (reference sequence). CDR3 nucleotides: TGCAGTGCTATCAGAGGAGCGAACACCGGGGAGCTGTTTTTT. It codes for CSAIRGANTGELFF.

This clonotype was recorded at least ten times. J is TRBJ2-7 and V is TRBV25-1, with D unclear. Germline V gives CDR1 MGHDK, CDR2 SYGVNS. Trimming pared 1 base from V and 3 bases from J, leaving 7 bases between. The CDR3 spans 13 residues. The CDR3 spells CASSELLGYEQYF. In nucleotides, the CDR3 is TGTGCCAGCAGTGAATTGTTAGGCTACGAGCAGTACTTC.

This clonotype was seen many times. The chain joins TRBV5-5 to TRBJ2-5, with TRBD1 matching over 8 bases. Germline V gene lookup returns CDR1 SGHKS and CDR2 YYEKEE (reference sequence). V gave up 2 bases and J gave up 3 bases; unmatched junction bases: 6. The CDR3 consists of 15 residues. The CDR3 DNA reads as TGTGCCAGCAGCTTCCGTGACAGGGGCAAAGAGACCCAGTACTTC. Protein sequence: CASSFRDRGKETQYF.

The chain carries TRBV7-8 and TRBJ2-5; 12 nucleotides agree with TRBD2. The CDR3 consists of 16 residues. Trimming at V came to 5 bases and at J to 3 bases, leaving 7 bases not matched to a gene. The V gene's germline CDR1 is SGHVS and CDR2 FQNEAQ. The CDR3 region has the DNA TGTGCCAGCAGCGTTCGGACTAGCGGGAACGAAGAGACCCAGTACTTC. This sequence encodes CASSVRTSGNEETQYF.

The chain joins TRBV19 to TRBJ1-2; TRBD1 is a possible D gene (6 bases). The CDR3 is 15 residues long. Germline CDR1 reads LNHDA; CDR2 reads SQIVND (reference sequence). Deletions cut 4 bases from V and 8 bases from J, with 20 bases between. The CDR3 sequence is CASSKGRGALSGYTF. CDR3 nucleotides: TGTGCCAGTAGTAAGGGAAGGGGGGCGCTTAGCGGCTACACCTTC.

The chain recombines TRBV6-1 with TRBJ1-1; D is possibly TRBD1 (5 bases). CDR1 and CDR2 (germline): MNHNS, SASEGT. V was clipped by 6 bases and J by 3 bases, with 11 bases between them. The CDR3 sequence is 13 residues long. The CDR3 nucleotides are TGTGCCAGCAGGGACCTGGGGCACACTGAAGCTTTCTTT. It codes for CASRDLGHTEAFF.

This clonotype was seen just once. This rearrangement joins TRBV5-1 to TRBJ2-5, with no clear D. Germline lookup yields CDR1 SGHRS and CDR2 YFSETQ. The CDR3 runs to 14 residues. V was clipped by 2 bases and J by 1 base, with 9 bases between them. The CDR3 sequence is CASSLGQTQETQYF. The CDR3, as DNA: TGCGCCAGCAGCTTAGGGCAGACCCAAGAGACCCAGTACTTC. The whole variable domain, remainder taken from reference TRBV5-1 and TRBJ2-5, is KAGVTQTPRYLIKTRGQQVTLSCSPISGHRSVSWYQQTPGQGLQFLFEYFSETQRNKGNFPGRFSGRQFSNSRSEMNVSTLELGDSALYLCASSLGQTQETQYFGPGTRLLVL.

The table lists this clonotype with many counts. The J gene is TRBJ1-1, the V gene TRBV11-1, with D possibly matching TRBD1 (5 bases). V lost 8 bases to trimming and J lost 3 bases, with 22 bases between them. This CDR3 comprises 16 residues. Germline lookup yields CDR1 SGHAT and CDR2 FQDESV (reference sequence). CDR3 region: CASSPWGGATHTEAFF. The CDR3 DNA reads TGTGCCAGCTCCCCGTGGGGGGGAGCAACACACACTGAAGCTTTCTTT.

This clonotype has just a few counts. V usage is TRBV12-3 or TRBV12-4 and J usage is TRBJ1-1, with D perhaps TRBD1 (5 bases). The CDR3 contains 15 residues. V lost 6 bases and J 3 bases, leaving 17 bases between the germline ends. The CDR3 nucleotides are TGTGCCAGCAGGTATGGGGCAGGGTTGGACACTGAAGCTTTCTTT. It is translated as CASRYGAGLDTEAFF.

This clonotype was seen many times. This sequence joins TRBV5-1 and TRBJ2-7; TRBD2 matches at 10 bases. The germline V gene encodes CDR1 SGHRS and CDR2 YFSETQ. V shed 4 bases and J 13 bases; nucleotides not matched to a gene: 14. This CDR3 contains 14 residues. CDR3 loop: CASSQTPGGTSDYF. In DNA, the CDR3 is TGCGCCAGCAGCCAAACCCCCGGGGGGACTAGCGATTACTTC.

V gene TRBV6-5 combines with J gene TRBJ1-1; D perhaps matches TRBD1 (5 bases). The CDR3 runs 14 residues. Germline CDR1 reads MNHEY; CDR2 reads SVGAGI. Trimming pared 0 bases from V and 7 bases from J, leaving 12 bases between. The CDR3 region is CASSYSRGQHEAFF. CDR3 coding DNA: TGTGCCAGCAGTTACTCAAGGGGTCAGCATGAAGCTTTCTTT.

This clonotype was detected many times. The V and J genes are TRBV3-1 and TRBJ2-7, with 7 bases lining up with TRBD1. CDR1 is LGHDT, CDR2 YNNKEL, per germline (reference sequence). With V trimmed by 4 bases and J by 7 bases, 13 bases remained unmatched. This CDR3 region has 15 residues. In DNA, the CDR3 is TGTGCCAGCAGCCCACCCTGGACAGGAGAGCGGGAGCAGTACTTC. Translating it yields CASSPPWTGEREQYF.